This T cell receptor (beta chain) was recorded in a study of cytomegalovirus exposure and HLA in healthy donors (dated by TCRdb to 2016 to 2017). With regard to the full study: An earlier analysis of more than 550 of the donors reported 250 to 350 Gb of sequence data and 117 million unique TCR beta sequences obtained from about 170 million T cells. Among the approximately 400 genotyped donors, about 83% belonged to the genetic ancestry cluster associated with self-reported Caucasian donors. Approximately 300 gigabases of sequencing data and around 85 million unique TCR sequences made up an early release that covered approximately 650 HLA-typed donors. Roughly 5 DR-DQ haplotypes were treated as single units for association and clustering because of strong linkage in the cohort. To predict cytomegalovirus infection status, the study combined high-throughput TCR immunosequencing, statistical association of individual TCRs with disease status, and machine learning. A later analysis re-examined previously published TCR beta repertoires from around 670 donors and added high-resolution HLA genotyping to investigate patterns of TCR occurrence. Donor age, sex, ethnicity and CMV serostatus were collected together with the repertoire data. All discovery cohort repertoires had been generated using a single sequencing platform. HLA typing included class I and class II loci at four-digit resolution. To decide whether each TCR beta V gene segment behaved as functional or pseudogenic, an earlier analysis of approximately 600 of the donors relied on high-throughput TCR beta sequencing. Rather than using new phenotypic data, the later analysis identified candidate immune exposures from TCR beta sequences and from how often those sequences occurred across donors. The T cell repertoires of around 670 subjects were profiled by immunosequencing and related to cytomegalovirus serostatus. On average, about 240,000 unique TCR beta nucleotide sequences were sequenced per donor among fewer than 500 genotyped donors of the cohort, with roughly a sixth of those sequences being non-productive. The number of donors typed differed by locus, with 629-630 for A, B, C, DRB1 and DQB1, around 500 for DQA1, 600 to 610 for DPA1, and under 490 for DPB1. A later genetic analysis took genome-wide SNP genotypes for about three fifths of the 666 donors and used that subset as a discovery cohort. Besides the first cohort of 666 subjects, a separate validation cohort made up of 120 different subjects was used. The study aimed to test whether signatures of past pathogen exposure could be identified by cataloging public T cell receptors. Points the paper makes about the study in general: A later analysis found that TCR association rates varied across HLA loci, with DRB1 alleles showing the most associated TCRs and HLA-C alleles the fewest. In the study, 164 TCR beta chains were listed as associated with cytomegalovirus. According to a later genetic analysis, donors in an Asian-associated ancestry cluster had fewer N-insertions in productive TCRs than the roughly 670-donor mean. Cytomegalovirus status was reported to be diagnosed by the classifier with high specificity and sensitivity in both the original and validation cohorts. The 87-base-pair reads could not distinguish some IMGT-functional V segments, including TRBV6-2 and TRBV6-3, so those segments were excluded. A later analysis found that HLA-associated TCR beta chains were more clonally expanded and had lower generation probabilities than equally common non-associated chains. CMV serostatus was the only immune exposure information available for the cohort. The sequencing pipeline was judged likely to have produced a cluster of highly shared sequence variants as a technical artifact. Because HLA typing was unavailable for some donors at each locus, only the typed subset was used in association tests. The presence/absence analyses assumed that sequencing depth was roughly uniform across donors, and that assumption may not be true. The earlier analysis of 587 of the donors excluded around 17 rarely observed V segments, including chromosome 9 orphons, because counts were too low. A later analysis found that most CMV-associated TCR beta chains appeared HLA-restricted, with HLA associations seemingly driven largely by CMV exposure. In an earlier analysis of approximately 590 of the donors, most TCR beta V segments were observed in productive rearrangements about 90% or about 30% of the time, broadly matching IMGT annotations. Across donors, most TCR sequences were observed very rarely, whereas some public TCRs were present in many individuals. It was suggested by the authors that the approach could potentially be generalized to other disease states and immunological phenotypes. In a later analysis, several top co-occurrence clusters were reported to appear linked to parvovirus B19, influenza, CMV and Epstein-Barr virus. A further reported finding was that TCR beta sequences accurately predicted the HLA-A and HLA-B alleles for most subjects in the first cohort. Linkage disequilibrium might explain the correlated functional status among segregating V segments, but an unknown experimental factor could not be excluded. An association between a missense DCLRE1C variant and V-gene and J-gene trimming of TCR beta chains was found in a later genetic analysis and replicated in an independent cohort. In this cohort, only TCR beta chains were sequenced, and detectable features were limited by the absence of alpha or paired-chain data. In vitro tests confirmed that a few of the cytomegalovirus-associated TCR beta chains recognize cytomegalovirus antigens. Assigning TCR associations to individual alleles was difficult when HLA alleles, especially DR and DQ, strongly co-occurred. A later analysis associated about 17,000 TCR beta sequences with specific HLA alleles at a false discovery rate of 0.05.

The library was generated by the immunoSEQ multiplex PCR assay. A mixture of 60 forward primers for TCR Vbeta segments and 13 reverse primers for TCR Jbeta segments was used in the multiplex PCR. Amplification of the CDR3 region of rearranged TCR beta genes was performed with a multiplex PCR assay on genomic DNA. The amplified TCR beta libraries were sequenced on the Illumina HiSeq System as 87-base-pair reads. Regarding the original processing steps: Across the 670 or so repertoires, a later analysis counted tens of millions of unique TCR beta chains, 9 million to 14 million of which were shared by at least two donors. To remove PCR and sequencing errors, raw reads were error-corrected and collapsed into unique sequences using a nearest-neighbor algorithm that merged closely related sequences. CDR3 sequences were aligned to IMGT reference sequences to assign V, D and J gene segments. For a sequence to be retained, at least a six-nucleotide match to both a V gene segment and a J gene segment was required. A rearrangement counted as productive if the CDR3 had no stop codons and remained in frame with V and J, and every other rearrangement counted as non-productive. Following IMGT convention, CDR3 was defined as the stretch from the second conserved V-encoded cysteine up to the conserved J-encoded phenylalanine. The earlier analysis of about 530 of the donors excluded any sequence lacking an unambiguous match to a single V gene segment. An earlier analysis of just under 600 of the donors called V segments functional above 56.7% productive rearrangements and segregating when the between-donor standard deviation exceeded 5%. A statistical classification framework was built for diagnosing cytomegalovirus status from the catalog of TCR beta chain sequences. In a later analysis, TCR nucleotide sequences were compared against IMGT/GENE-DB human TR gene sequences so that V and J genes could be assigned. A later analysis assigned CDR3 sequences and most-parsimonious VDJ recombination scenarios with the TCRdist pipeline. In a later analysis, each TCR beta chain was defined by its CDR3 amino acid sequence together with its V-gene family, and reads without a unique V-gene family were excluded. To address suspected cross-contamination and a sequencing artifact, a later analysis removed roughly 640 highly shared, low-generation-probability nucleotide sequences. A later analysis calculated a clonal expansion index for each public chain from normalized within-repertoire ranks of inferred template counts. In a later analysis, generation probabilities were computed with a VDJ recombination model fitted to out-of-frame rearrangements, and the resulting probabilities were checked against IGoR. A later analysis scored TCR-TCR, TCR-HLA and TCR-CMV co-occurrence with hypergeometric tests, applying a repertoire-size bias correction to TCR pairs. In a later analysis, false discovery rates were estimated by permuting HLA or CMV assignments 20 times. In a later analysis, co-occurring TCRs were grouped using DBSCAN, and TCRdist sequence similarity was added for clustering within HLA-allele-positive subsets. For co-occurrence clustering, repertoires with fewer than 30,000 or more than 120,000 public chains were excluded, along with 5 or 6 repertoires with anomalous nucleotide sharing. TCRdb took over this immuneACCESS table, retaining in-frame rearrangements with V and J assigned. Such tables are incomplete; in checked studies, under half of the missing clones stem from an unresolved V gene, and the remainder is unexplained. Clonal size and the V and J genes are those of that table, whereas D and trimming came from the DNA. The sample table holds around 150,000 clones, of which roughly 85% were seen once. The ten top clones hold around 1% of the sample.

Of note for this clone: Its antigen has not been determined. There are no base qualities to consult, and no much larger clone falls within one base.

CDR1 MNHEY and CDR2 SVGAGI are derived from the germline V gene. Spanning cysteine to phenylalanine, the CDR3 consists of 16 amino acids. The only DNA kept is the CDR3, 48 bases in frame from the first base. At the junction V is shortened by 2 bases and J by 7 bases, with 15 bases in between. The cohort comprised several hundred healthy bone marrow donors. At the time of sampling, every cohort member was nominally healthy, though immune exposures that went unrecorded were likely present. The donor tested CMV seropositive and was one of the 289 seropositive cohort members. Each donor provided a peripheral blood sample, and peripheral blood mononuclear cells were used for TCR beta sequencing. Genomic DNA was extracted from the blood cell samples with the Qiagen DNeasy Blood Extraction Kit.

Recombination linked TRBV6-5 to TRBJ1-6; no confident D gene assignment can be made. The sequence came from a woman aged 50 to 60 in good health and CMV-seropositive. The specimen was PBMCs. The nucleotide sequence is given as TGTGCCAGCAGTTACACGTCACGAGGGAGAAATTCACCCCTCCACTTT. This yields the protein CASSYTSRGRNSPLHF.